This T cell receptor (beta chain) was obtained from a study of cytomegalovirus exposure and HLA in healthy donors. Overall study context: A previous analysis identified more than 100 million unique TCR beta sequences derived from approximately 190 million T cells. Notes on the study in general: Later analysis suggested links between common viral pathogens and several top significant clusters. Later analysis placed DRB1 highest and HLA-C lowest in TCR association rates, which differed by HLA locus. As confirmed in vitro, three CMV-associated chains were specific for CMV antigens.

There are 14 residues in the CDR3. V dropped 0 bases and J dropped 8; count of bases not matched to a gene: 8. CDR1 and CDR2 (germline): GTSNPN, SVGIG (reference sequence). PCR used 60 Vbeta primers and 13 Jbeta primers. Measured with immunoSEQ multiplex PCR; TCRdb has only the in-frame clones, and not every one. Of approximately 240,000 clones listed, just under 85% are singletons. To note about this clone: Its antigen is undetermined.

The sample comprised PBMCs. V is TRBV30 and J is TRBJ1-2; the match to TRBD1 covers 8 bases. The source of this sequence is a woman between 40 and 55 years old in good health and CMV-seronegative. For the CDR3, the DNA is TGTGCCTGGAGTGTACCCGCAGGGGGCCGAGGCTACACCTTC. Protein product: CAWSVPAGGRGYTF. The full variable domain, with the rest looked up from reference TRBV30 and TRBJ1-2, is SQTIHQWPATLVQPVGSPLSLECTVEGTSNPNLYWYRQAAGRGLQLLFYSVGIGQISSEVPQNLSASRPQDRQFILSSKKLLLSDSGFYLCAWSVPAGGRGYTFGSGTRLTVV.